These T cell receptor beta chains were read from a single sample in a study of control samples from healthy donors and cancer patients. The repertoire was sequenced with immunoSEQ multiplex PCR; TCRdb's copy has only in-frame clones and lacks some. The repertoire includes some 100,000 clones, roughly 89% of them detected once, and about 7.8% sits in the top ten. Sequencing used blood. These receptors came from a man aged 30-40 years in good health. Each CDR3 is given with its conserved first and last residue.

J: TRBJ2-5; V: TRBV7-3; CDR3: CASSPTGGEETQYF
J: TRBJ1-1; V: TRBV29-1; CDR3: CSVAADRATEAFF
J: TRBJ1-4; V: TRBV6-5; CDR3: CASSPQRGPNEKLFF
J: TRBJ2-6; V: TRBV14; CDR3: CASSWTGFRVGANVLTF
J: TRBJ2-7; V: TRBV27; CDR3: CASSFPGQGLYF
J: TRBJ2-6; V: TRBV27; CDR3: CASSWIGGASSGANVLTF
J: TRBJ1-5; V: TRBV7-9; CDR3: CASSFEGQPQHF
J: TRBJ1-1; V: TRBV5-5; CDR3: CASSPRGQLNTEAFF
J: TRBJ2-1; V: TRBV7-9; CDR3: CASSTRGQAPNNEQFF
J: TRBJ2-7; V: TRBV7-9; CDR3: CASSLGYSNSQTPGDEQYF
J: TRBJ2-1; V: TRBV6-5; CDR3: CASTTLLGRHEQFF
J: TRBJ1-3; V: TRBV28; CDR3: CASSPPSGRNTIYF
J: TRBJ1-3; V: TRBV3-1/TRBV3-2; CDR3: CASSRRAAGDTIYF
J: TRBJ2-1; V: TRBV11-3; CDR3: CASSRSGPRYNEQFF
J: TRBJ2-7; V: TRBV11-2; CDR3: CASSLQREDYEQYF
J: TRBJ1-4; V: TRBV18; CDR3: CASSPIIRGPSGEKLFF
J: TRBJ2-1; V: TRBV20-1; CDR3: CSASRPTSSSYNEQFF
J: TRBJ2-1; V: TRBV7-2; CDR3: CASSPQGAINEQFF
J: TRBJ2-5; V: TRBV6-4; CDR3: CASSDGVQETQYF
J: TRBJ1-6; V: TRBV20-1; CDR3: CSGPASPLHF
J: TRBJ2-1; V: TRBV5-6; CDR3: CASSLDRLYEQFF
J: TRBJ2-5; V: TRBV6-5; CDR3: CATSGEGSSWETQYF
J: TRBJ1-3; V: TRBV5-1; CDR3: CASSSNFGNTIYF
J: TRBJ2-6; V: TRBV19; CDR3: CASSRDSSSGANVLTF
J: TRBJ2-1; V: TRBV7-8; CDR3: CASSLDGGGPVRNEQFF
J: TRBJ2-7; V: TRBV27; CDR3: CASSQGRGGYEQYF
J: TRBJ1-1; V: TRBV19; CDR3: CASSIGTEAFF
J: TRBJ1-2; V: TRBV30; CDR3: CAWSVGQGSYGYTF
J: TRBJ1-5; V: TRBV3-1/TRBV3-2; CDR3: CASSQEQRGAQPQHF
J: TRBJ1-3; V: TRBV3-1/TRBV3-2; CDR3: CASSRTGRSGNTIYF
J: TRBJ1-4; V: TRBV18; CDR3: CASSPPGWDEKLFF
J: TRBJ1-1; V: TRBV5-1; CDR3: CASSPGTGMNTEAFF
J: TRBJ1-4; V: TRBV18; CDR3: CASSQGQGRATNEKLFF
J: TRBJ1-2; V: TRBV14; CDR3: CASSQAVVGTYGYTF
J: TRBJ2-2; V: TRBV9; CDR3: CASSAIAGGTGELFF
J: TRBJ1-2; V: TRBV29-1; CDR3: CSVVGGGGTGETYGYTF
J: TRBJ1-2; V: TRBV14; CDR3: CASSTGGTSYGYTF
J: TRBJ1-2; V: TRBV5-1; CDR3: CASTTGKNNGYTF
J: TRBJ1-1; V: TRBV6-1; CDR3: CASSEAGAGTEAFF
J: TRBJ1-3; V: TRBV6-5; CDR3: CASSRGVTSGNTIYF
J: TRBJ2-7; V: TRBV7-9; CDR3: CATRNGATYEQYF
J: TRBJ1-6; V: TRBV10-1; CDR3: CASSEQVYNSPLHF
J: TRBJ1-5; V: TRBV6-5; CDR3: CASSSFQQPQHF
J: TRBJ2-7; V: TRBV28; CDR3: CASSFEDTIPEQYF
J: TRBJ2-1; V: TRBV7-9; CDR3: CASSSPAGIKVNEQFF
J: TRBJ2-1; V: TRBV7-8; CDR3: CASSQPGLAGLHEQFF
J: TRBJ2-1; V: TRBV11-2; CDR3: CAKYIRTSGSNEQFF
J: TRBJ2-7; V: TRBV28; CDR3: CASNRDSNFYEQYF
J: TRBJ1-2; V: TRBV28; CDR3: CASSSPLPTGENYGYTF
J: TRBJ1-1; V: TRBV30; CDR3: CARLSYTEAFF
J: TRBJ1-6; V: TRBV7-2; CDR3: CASSPAGQKNSPLHF
J: TRBJ2-7; V: TRBV30; CDR3: CAWSLVQYHEQYF
J: TRBJ1-5; V: TRBV11-2; CDR3: CASSPNPGGNQPQHF
J: TRBJ2-1; V: TRBV28; CDR3: CASSFDRGRLNEQFF
J: TRBJ1-6; V: TRBV7-2; CDR3: CASSLGGQGYNSPLHF
J: TRBJ1-1; V: TRBV7-9; CDR3: CASSPRTSKNTEAFF
J: TRBJ1-1; V: TRBV7-3; CDR3: CASSLSRGSTEAFF